This record looks at one T cell receptor (beta chain) sequence and its context. Its antigen remains unidentified. Data came from immunoSEQ multiplex PCR; TCRdb stores just in-frame clones and leaves some out. The repertoire holds roughly 330,000 clones, around 66% seen once, with roughly 6% in the top ten. Trimming took 1 base from V and 5 from J; bases not matched to a gene: 10. Germline loops: CDR1 SGHVS, CDR2 FNYEAQ. The CDR3 extends over 16 amino acids. These data are taken from a study of cytotoxic CD8 clonotypes in ibrutinib-treated CLL. Study-wide context: Partial response occurred in around 24 patients and complete response in 2; at median approximately 68 months, around 14 remained remitted and some 12 progressed.

Study conclusions and caveats: Researchers report that baseline clonality outpaced age-matched healthy donors and tracked circulating CD8+ T-cell counts. Contraction or stability on treatment characterized the public clonotypes, which were uncommon.

The sequenced sample was PBMCs, obtained after 36 months of ibrutinib treatment. The receptor's source is a human donor with chronic lymphocytic leukemia. The rearrangement uses TRBV7-6 and TRBJ2-7; 8 bases are a match to TRBD1. The CDR3 bases are TGTGCCAGCAGCTTAGGGACCAGGGGGCCCGTCCACGAGCAGTACTTC. Encoded protein: CASSLGTRGPVHEQYF.